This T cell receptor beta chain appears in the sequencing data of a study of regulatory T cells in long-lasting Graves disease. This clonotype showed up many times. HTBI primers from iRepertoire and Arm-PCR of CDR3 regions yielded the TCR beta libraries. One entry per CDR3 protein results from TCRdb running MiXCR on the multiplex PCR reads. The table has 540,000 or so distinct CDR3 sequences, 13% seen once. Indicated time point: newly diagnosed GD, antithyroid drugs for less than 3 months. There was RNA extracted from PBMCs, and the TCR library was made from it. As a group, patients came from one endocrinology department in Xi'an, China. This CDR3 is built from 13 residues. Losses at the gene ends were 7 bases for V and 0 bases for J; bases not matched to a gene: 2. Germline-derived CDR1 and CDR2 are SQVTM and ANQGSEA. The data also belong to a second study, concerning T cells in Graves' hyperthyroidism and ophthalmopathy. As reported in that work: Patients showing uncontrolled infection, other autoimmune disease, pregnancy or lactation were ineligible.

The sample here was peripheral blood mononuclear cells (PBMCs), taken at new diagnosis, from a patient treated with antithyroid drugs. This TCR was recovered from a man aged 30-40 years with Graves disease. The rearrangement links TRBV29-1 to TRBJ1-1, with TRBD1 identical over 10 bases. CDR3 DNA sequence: TGCAGCGGGGACAGGGGAATGAACACTGAAGCTTTCTTT. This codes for CSGDRGMNTEAFF.